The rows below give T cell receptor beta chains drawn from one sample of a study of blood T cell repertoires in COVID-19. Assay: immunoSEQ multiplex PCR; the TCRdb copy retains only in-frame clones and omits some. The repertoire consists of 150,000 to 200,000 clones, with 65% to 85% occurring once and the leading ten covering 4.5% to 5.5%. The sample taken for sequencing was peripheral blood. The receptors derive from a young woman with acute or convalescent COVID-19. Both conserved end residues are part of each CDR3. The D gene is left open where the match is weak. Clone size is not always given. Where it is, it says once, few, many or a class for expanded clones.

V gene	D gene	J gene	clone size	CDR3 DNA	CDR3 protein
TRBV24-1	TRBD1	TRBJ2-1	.	TGTGCCACCAGTGATTTAGGGGGCACAGGAAACTACAATGAGCAGTTCTTC	CATSDLGGTGNYNEQFF
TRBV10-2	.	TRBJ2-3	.	TGCGCCAGCAGTTCGCCCCGTCTCCCTGAGCGTTATGTCACAGATACGCAGTATTTT	CASSSPRLPERYVTDTQYF
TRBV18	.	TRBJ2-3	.	TGTGCCAGCTCCGGCGGAGGGGCCCTCGGGACGCAGTATTTT	CASSGGGALGTQYF
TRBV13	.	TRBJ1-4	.	TGTGCCAGCAGCAGAAAGTTAGGGACTGGGGATGAAAAACTGTTTTTT	CASSRKLGTGDEKLFF
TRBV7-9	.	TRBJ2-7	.	TGTGCCAGCAGCTACGAAACGGACATTTACGAGCAGTACTTC	CASSYETDIYEQYF
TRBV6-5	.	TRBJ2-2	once	TGTGCCAGCCACAGGGTAGGAACCGGGGAGCTGTTTTTT	CASHRVGTGELFF
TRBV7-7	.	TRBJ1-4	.	TGTGCCAGCAGTACCAAGCCTAATGAAAAACTGTTTTTT	CASSTKPNEKLFF
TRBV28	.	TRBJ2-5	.	TGTGCCAGCAGCCCCCGAGGGGGTGAAGAGACCCAGTACTTC	CASSPRGGEETQYF
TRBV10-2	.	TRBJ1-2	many	TGCGCCAGCACCCGGACAGCCTTTCTTTATGGCTACACCTTC	CASTRTAFLYGYTF
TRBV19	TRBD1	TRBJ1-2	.	TGTGCCAGTAGGAATTTCGGGACAGGGATAGACTACACCTTC	CASRNFGTGIDYTF
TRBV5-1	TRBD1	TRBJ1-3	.	TGCGCCAGCAGCCCAAGGACAGGCTCTGGAAACACCATATATTTT	CASSPRTGSGNTIYF
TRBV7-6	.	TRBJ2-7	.	TGTGCCAGCAGCCGCGGGATGGGCTACGAGCAGTACTTC	CASSRGMGYEQYF
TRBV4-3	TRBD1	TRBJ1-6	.	TGCGCCAGCCAAGCCAAGAGGACAGGGGTTAATAATTCACCCCTCCACTTT	CASQAKRTGVNNSPLHF
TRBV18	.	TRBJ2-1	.	TGTGCCAGCTCACCACCTTCACAGTACAATGAGCAGTTCTTC	CASSPPSQYNEQFF
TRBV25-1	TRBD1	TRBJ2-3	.	TGTGCCAGCAGTGAGCCGGGACAGGGAAAAGATACGCAGTATTTT	CASSEPGQGKDTQYF
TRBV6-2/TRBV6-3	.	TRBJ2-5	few	TGTGCCAGCAGTTACGTCGTGTTGGAGACCCAGTACTTC	CASSYVVLETQYF
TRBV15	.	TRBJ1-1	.	TGTGCCACCACGGGGAGACTGAACACTGAAGCTTTCTTT	CATTGRLNTEAFF
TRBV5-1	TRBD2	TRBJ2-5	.	TGCGCCAGCAGTACTAGCGGGGGTACGGGTCAAGAGACCCAGTACTTC	CASSTSGGTGQETQYF
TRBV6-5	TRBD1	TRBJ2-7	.	TGTGCCAGCAGTCGGACAGGGAATGTGGAGCAGTACTTC	CASSRTGNVEQYF
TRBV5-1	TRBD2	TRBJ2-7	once	TGCGCCAGCAGCTTTGGGGCGGGGGGCTACGAGCAGTACTTC	CASSFGAGGYEQYF
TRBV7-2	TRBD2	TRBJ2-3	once	TGTGCCAGCAGCTCTGGACTAGCGGGGCCAACTAGCACAGATACGCAGTATTTT	CASSSGLAGPTSTDTQYF
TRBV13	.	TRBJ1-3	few	TGTGCCAGCAGCTTACGACAGGAAACTGGAAACACCATATATTTT	CASSLRQETGNTIYF
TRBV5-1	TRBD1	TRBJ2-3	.	TGCGCCAGCAGCTACGGGACAGCCTCCACAGATACGCAGTATTTT	CASSYGTASTDTQYF
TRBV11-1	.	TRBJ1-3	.	TGTGCCAGCAGCACCACGAGCGGAAACACCATATATTTT	CASSTTSGNTIYF
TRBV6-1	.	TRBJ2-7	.	TGTGCCAGCAGTGAAGCTAACGGACAACCCTACGAGCAGTACTTC	CASSEANGQPYEQYF
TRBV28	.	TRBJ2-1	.	TGTGCCAGCAGGCACAGGGAAGGTTGGTTCAATGAGCAGTTCTTC	CASRHREGWFNEQFF
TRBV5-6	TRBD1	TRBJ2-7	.	TGTGCCAGCAGCTTTACAGGGGGATCCTACGAGCAGTACTTC	CASSFTGGSYEQYF
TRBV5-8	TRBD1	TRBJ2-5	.	TGTGCCAGCAGGGGGGTAGGGACAGCCGAGCCTCTCCAAGAGACCCAGTACTTC	CASRGVGTAEPLQETQYF
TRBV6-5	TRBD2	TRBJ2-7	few	TGTGCCAGCAGTCGGGGACTAGCCCCGTCCTACGAGCAGTACTTC	CASSRGLAPSYEQYF
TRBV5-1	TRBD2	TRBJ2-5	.	TGCGCCAGCAGCAGACTAGCGGGGGAGGGGGAGACCCAGTACTTC	CASSRLAGEGETQYF
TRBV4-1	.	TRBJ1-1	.	TGCGCCAGCAGCCCCACTCTACTGAACACTGAAGCTTTCTTT	CASSPTLLNTEAFF
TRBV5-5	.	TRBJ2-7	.	TGTGCCAGCAGCTTCGACAGCCGGTACGAGCAGTACTTC	CASSFDSRYEQYF
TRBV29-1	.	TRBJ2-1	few	TGCAGCGTTGAAGGGGGAGTAGGCCATCCTGAGCAGTTCTTC	CSVEGGVGHPEQFF
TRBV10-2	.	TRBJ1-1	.	TGCGCCAGCACTCCGTTTGGACACTTGAACACTGAAGCTTTCTTT	CASTPFGHLNTEAFF
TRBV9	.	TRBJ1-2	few	TGTGCCAGCAGCTTAAGATACGGCTATGGCTACACCTTC	CASSLRYGYGYTF
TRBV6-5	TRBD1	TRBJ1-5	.	TGTGCCAGCAGAGACAGGGGAGAGCAGCCCCAGCATTTT	CASRDRGEQPQHF
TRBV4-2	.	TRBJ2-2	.	TGTGCCAGCAGCCAAGATCTGGACAGAAACACCGGGGAGCTGTTTTTT	CASSQDLDRNTGELFF
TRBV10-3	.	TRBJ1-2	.	TGTGCCATCAGGCTAAGCTCCGGGAGTAACTATGGCTACACCTTC	CAIRLSSGSNYGYTF
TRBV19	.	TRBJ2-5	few	TGTGCCAGTAGTTTTGGAGGCGAGACCCAGTACTTC	CASSFGGETQYF
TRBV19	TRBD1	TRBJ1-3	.	TGTGCCAGTAGTATTAGAGTCGTCGACAGGGGTGTCTCTGGAAACACCATATATTTT	CASSIRVVDRGVSGNTIYF
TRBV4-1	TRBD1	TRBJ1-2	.	TGCGCCACCAGGGACAGTACCTCCTATGGCTACACCTTC	CATRDSTSYGYTF
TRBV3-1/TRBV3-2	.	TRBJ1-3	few	TGTGCCAGCAGCCAAAAACGGGGAGGAAACACCATATATTTT	CASSQKRGGNTIYF
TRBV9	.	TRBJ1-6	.	TGTGCCAGCAGCGTCCGCCAGCAGGATTCACCCCTCCACTTT	CASSVRQQDSPLHF
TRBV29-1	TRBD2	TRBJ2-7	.	TGCAGCGTACGACAGAATTTCCGGCTAGCGGGGACATCCTACGAGCAGTACTTC	CSVRQNFRLAGTSYEQYF
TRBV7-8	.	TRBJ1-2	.	TGTGCCAGCAGCAGGGGACTCAGCTATGGCTACACCTTC	CASSRGLSYGYTF
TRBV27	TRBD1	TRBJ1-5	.	TGTGCCAGCAGCAGAGGGACAGGGTTTCAGCCCCAGCATTTT	CASSRGTGFQPQHF
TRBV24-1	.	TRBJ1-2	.	TGTGCCAACGTTACCGGGACACGCTTCCGATATGGCTACACCTTC	CANVTGTRFRYGYTF
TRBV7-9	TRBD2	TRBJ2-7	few	TGTGCCAGCAGCCCAAAAGCAGGGCTAGCGGGCTCCTACGAGCAGTACTTC	CASSPKAGLAGSYEQYF
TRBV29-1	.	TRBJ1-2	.	TGCAGCGTTGAAGACAGGGCCAAATATGGCTACACCTTC	CSVEDRAKYGYTF
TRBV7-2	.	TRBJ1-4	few	TGTGCCAGCAGCCAACGCGGGGGACGGGAGGAAAAACTGTTTTTT	CASSQRGGREEKLFF
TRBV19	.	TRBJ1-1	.	TGTGCCAGTAGTATATTCGGGTTGAACACTGAAGCTTTCTTT	CASSIFGLNTEAFF
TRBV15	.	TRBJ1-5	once	TGTGCCACCAGCATTGGCAGGGTTCAGCCCCAGCATTTT	CATSIGRVQPQHF
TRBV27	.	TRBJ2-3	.	TGTGCCAGCACTACCCCCGGGGGAAGCACAGATACGCAGTATTTT	CASTTPGGSTDTQYF
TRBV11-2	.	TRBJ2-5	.	TGTGCCAGCAGCTTAGGGGGCGGCCGGGGGGAGACCCAGTACTTC	CASSLGGGRGETQYF
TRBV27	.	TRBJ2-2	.	TGTGCCAGCAGGCTTTCCGCCGGCACCGGGGAGCTGTTTTTT	CASRLSAGTGELFF